The T cell receptor (beta chain) described here comes from a study of tumor-infiltrating T cells and Merkel cell polyomavirus. The overall study: The T cells studied were CD8+ and recognized the Merkel cell polyomavirus KLL epitope. Follow-up lasted a median roughly 2.9 years (range roughly 1.1–6.0 years).

This CDR3 has 13 residues. Germline V gives CDR1 MNHNS, CDR2 SASEGT. Trimming cost V 5 bases and J 2 bases, with 9 bases left between them. Regarding this clone: Its antigen is still unknown.

The protocol was immunoSEQ multiplex PCR, while the TCRdb copy is restricted to in-frame clones and leaves out a portion. The data show around 25,000 clones, around 90% seen once. Study-level findings and limits: Few patients were studied, which limits the findings.

Robust Merkel cell polyomavirus Large T antigen positivity by immunohistochemistry was seen in all patients' tumors. Sequenced: lymph node tissue. The chain combines TRBV6-1 with TRBJ1-2, with D maybe TRBD1 (5 bases). This receptor was identified in a man in his fifties with Merkel cell carcinoma. The CDR3 loop is CASSLAGNYGYTF. CDR3 nucleotide sequence: TGTGCCAGCAGTTTGGCAGGGAACTATGGCTACACCTTC.